The clone carrying this T cell receptor (beta chain) was recorded a few times. The antigen remains undetermined. Sequencing templates came from extracted RNA that was reverse transcribed into cDNA. Assay used: immunoSEQ multiplex PCR; TCRdb lists only in-frame clones, some missing. Of 100,000 to 130,000 clones in the sample, around 59% are singletons; the top ten hold about 20%. This CDR3 is built from 14 residues. Germline V gives CDR1 PRHDT, CDR2 FYEKMQ (reference sequence). V dropped 5 bases and J dropped 1 base, with 11 bases sitting between them. The data originate from a study of CD8+ T cells in alopecia areata. PBMCs yielded sorted CD4+ and CD8+ T cells. General observations from the study: It was lesional scalp, especially alopecia totalis/universalis, that showed higher clonality than normal scalp. Resident alphabeta T cells of normal skin are also sequenced in scalp samples. Mouse data revealed clearer TCR sharing than patient data did, a gap possibly tied to HLA.

Sample: CD8+ T cells sorted from blood. The chain has TRBV13 and TRBJ1-1; no clear D. This TCR was recovered from a human donor in good health. CDR3 region: CASSHLEGNTEAFF. The DNA for the CDR3 is TGTGCCAGCAGCCACCTCGAGGGGAACACTGAAGCTTTCTTT.